The 18 T cell receptor beta chains in this list originate from one sample, sequenced in a study of blood T cell repertoires in COVID-19. The table came from immunoSEQ multiplex PCR; TCRdb's copy has only in-frame clones and leaves some out. This sample has some 400,000 clones; approximately 77% occur once, and the top ten carry around 1%. Sequences were obtained from peripheral blood. The source is a human donor with acute or convalescent COVID-19. The donor label of this sample is uncertain.

This chain joins TRBV3-1 (or the pseudogene TRBV3-2) and TRBJ1-3; D call uncertain. Looked up from germline, CDR1 is LGHDT and CDR2 is YNNKEL (reference sequence). This CDR3 spans 14 amino acids. The V gene lost 2 bases and the J gene lost 4 bases, with 9 bases spanning the gap. The CDR3 DNA is TGTGCCAGCAGCCAACAGGCGGGCGGAAACACCATATATTTT. It translates to CASSQQAGGNTIYF.

This rearrangement joins TRBV5-1 to TRBJ2-1; 8 bases are a match to TRBD1. CDR3 size: 15 residues. CDR1 is SGHRS, CDR2 YFSETQ, per germline. V gave up 1 base and J gave up 7 bases; unmatched junction bases: 7. The CDR3: CASSLIRGRENEQFF. CDR3 nucleotide sequence: TGCGCCAGCAGCTTGATCAGGGGGCGCGAAAATGAGCAGTTCTTC. Using reference TRBV5-1 and TRBJ2-1 for the parts outside the CDR3, the full variable domain is KAGVTQTPRYLIKTRGQQVTLSCSPISGHRSVSWYQQTPGQGLQFLFEYFSETQRNKGNFPGRFSGRQFSNSRSEMNVSTLELGDSALYLCASSLIRGRENEQFFGPGTRLTVL.

The CDR3: CASSSGLAETSTDTQYF. The CDR3 region has the DNA TGTGCCAGCAGTTCCGGACTAGCGGAGACTAGCACAGATACGCAGTATTTT. The V gene is TRBV28, the J gene TRBJ2-3; 10 bases match TRBD2. Germline lookup yields CDR1 MDHEN and CDR2 SYDVKM. V lost 4 bases and J lost 0; bases outside the gene matches: 7. The CDR3 runs 17 residues.

CDR3 region: CASLIQEAGGPPLEQYF. CDR3 DNA: TGTGCCAGCCTCATCCAGGAGGCGGGAGGGCCCCCCTTGGAGCAGTACTTC. V usage is TRBV21-1 and J usage is TRBJ2-7; TRBD2 is the table's D call and was not checked against the DNA. TRBV21-1 represents a pseudogene. The CDR3 consists of 17 residues.

The chain employs TRBV27 and TRBJ2-7; D uncertain. The CDR3 covers 13 residues. Trimming pared 2 bases from V and 3 bases from J, leaving 8 bases between. Germline CDR1 reads MNHEY; CDR2 reads SMNVEV (reference sequence). CDR3 in amino acids: CASSLAEDYEQYF. CDR3 DNA sequence: TGTGCCAGCAGTTTAGCAGAGGACTACGAGCAGTACTTC.

This chain joins TRBV4-1 and TRBJ2-1, with a tentative D call TRBD2 (5 bases). This CDR3 has 16 residues. Germline V gene sequence: CDR1 MGHRA, CDR2 YSYEKL. V was trimmed by 4 bases and J by 2 bases, leaving 15 bases between them. The CDR3: CASSPRGRNTYNEQFF. CDR3 in DNA: TGCGCCAGCAGCCCCAGAGGGCGGAATACCTACAATGAGCAGTTCTTC.

Note on this clone: Other DNA sequences of this sample code for an identical CDR3. The chain is built from TRBV6-1 and TRBJ1-6, with a tentative D call TRBD1 (5 bases). CDR3 length: 15 amino acids. The V gene lost 3 bases and the J gene lost 3 bases, with 9 bases spanning the gap. Per germline, CDR1 MNHNS and CDR2 SASEGT. The CDR3 DNA sequence: TGTGCCAGCAGTGATCTGGGACTCTATAATTCACCCCTCCACTTT. Amino acid sequence: CASSDLGLYNSPLHF.

This clone was counted once. The rearrangement joins TRBV15 to TRBJ2-1; a possible D gene is TRBD1 (7 bases). Germline CDR1 reads LNHNV; CDR2 reads YYDKDF (reference sequence). V was trimmed by 3 bases and J by 8 bases, leaving 17 bases between them. The length of the CDR3 is 15 residues. The DNA for the CDR3 is TGTGCCACCAGCAGGGAACGGGGGACAGTACATGAGCAGTTCTTC. Protein: CATSRERGTVHEQFF.

This clone was detected only a few times. The chain combines TRBV27 with TRBJ1-6, with TRBD1 identical over 7 bases. With 6 bases clipped from V and 7 bases from J, the junction kept 12 bases outside the gene matches. Germline CDR1 MNHEY, CDR2 SMNVEV (reference sequence). The CDR3 extends over 16 amino acids. CDR3 sequence reads: CASRAGTASLNSPLHF. The CDR3 DNA sequence: TGTGCCAGCAGAGCCGGGACAGCTTCGCTAAATTCACCCCTCCACTTT.

V and J are TRBV5-1 and TRBJ1-5, with 7 bases identical to TRBD1. The junction had 11 bases not matched to a gene; V was cut back by 5 bases and J by 3 bases. The CDR3 loop spans 16 amino acids. CDR1 SGHRS and CDR2 YFSETQ come from the germline V gene. This CDR3 is CASSHNRGRNNQPQHF. DNA of the CDR3: TGCGCCAGCAGTCATAACAGGGGTCGAAACAATCAGCCCCAGCATTTT.

The chain carries TRBV2 and TRBJ1-1; D uncertain. Trimming cost V 7 bases and J 4 bases, with 16 bases left between them. Germline V CDR1 and CDR2: SNHLY, FYNNEI. CDR3 length: 14 residues. In nucleotides, the CDR3 is TGTGCCAGCATGAGCAGGATACGTGGCACTGAAGCTTTCTTT. This sequence encodes CASMSRIRGTEAFF.

The chain has TRBV18 and TRBJ2-1; D is possibly TRBD1 (6 bases). Germline CDR1 reads KGHSH; CDR2 reads LQKENI. V was shortened by 5 bases and J by 8 bases, with 13 bases between the two germline ends. The CDR3 spans 13 residues. CDR3 residues: CASSEQQGYEQFF. The CDR3 DNA reads TGTGCCAGCTCAGAACAACAGGGATATGAGCAGTTCTTC. Full variable domain (missing parts from reference TRBV18 and TRBJ2-1): NAGVMQNPRHLVRRRGQEARLRCSPMKGHSHVYWYRQLPEEGLKFMVYLQKENIIDESGMPKERFSAEFPKEGPSILRIQQVVRGDSAAYFCASSEQQGYEQFFGPGTRLTVL.

This sequence joins TRBV29-1 and TRBJ2-7, with 8 nucleotides matching TRBD1. Germline V gives CDR1 SQVTM, CDR2 ANQGSEA. Unmatched junction bases numbered 16, after V lost 6 bases and J lost 3 bases. There are 16 residues in the CDR3. The CDR3 here is CSVEIWTGKHRYEQYF. In DNA, the CDR3 is TGCAGCGTCGAAATTTGGACAGGGAAACACCGCTACGAGCAGTACTTC.

This clone showed up just a few times. The chain joins TRBV30 to TRBJ2-3; possibly TRBD2 for D (5 bases). CDR3 size: 15 residues. V was pared by 1 base and J by 3 bases, with 14 bases between. Germline V lookup: CDR1 GTSNPN, CDR2 SVGIG (reference sequence). CDR3 sequence reads: CAWSDPRGKTDTQYF. DNA for the CDR3: TGTGCCTGGAGTGACCCCCGAGGGAAAACAGATACGCAGTATTTT. Supplemented by reference TRBV30 and TRBJ2-3, the full variable domain reads SQTIHQWPATLVQPVGSPLSLECTVEGTSNPNLYWYRQAAGRGLQLLFYSVGIGQISSEVPQNLSASRPQDRQFILSSKKLLLSDSGFYLCAWSDPRGKTDTQYFGPGTRLTVL.

CDR3 nucleotides: TGTGCCAGCAGCTTGATCCAGGGCAGGGATACGCAGTATTTT. It translates to CASSLIQGRDTQYF. V and J are TRBV7-2 and TRBJ2-3; D possibly corresponds to TRBD1 (5 bases). This CDR3 contains 14 residues. CDR1 SGHTA and CDR2 FQGNSA come from the germline V gene. The V end lost 3 bases, the J end lost 6 bases, and 13 bases lay between the germline ends.

V and J are TRBV18 and TRBJ1-3; maybe TRBD1 (5 bases). CDR1 is KGHSH, CDR2 LQKENI, per germline. This CDR3 has 14 amino acids. The V gene lost 1 base and the J gene lost 8 bases, with 12 bases spanning the gap. CDR3 DNA sequence: TGTGCCAGCTCACCACGATCAGGGCAGTACACCATATATTTT. Residues: CASSPRSGQYTIYF.

The chain couples TRBV18 to TRBJ2-2, with D unresolved. Germline-derived CDR1 and CDR2 are KGHSH and LQKENI. V was cut by 3 bases and J by 4 bases, with 12 bases left in between. The CDR3 contains 15 residues. The CDR3: CASSPVRGFTGELFF. The DNA for the CDR3 is TGTGCCAGCTCACCCGTGCGAGGATTCACCGGGGAGCTGTTTTTT. Supplemented by reference TRBV18 and TRBJ2-2, the full variable domain reads NAGVMQNPRHLVRRRGQEARLRCSPMKGHSHVYWYRQLPEEGLKFMVYLQKENIIDESGMPKERFSAEFPKEGPSILRIQQVVRGDSAAYFCASSPVRGFTGELFFGEGSRLTVL.

This chain connects TRBV5-1 to TRBJ1-2; D is uncertain. The V and J ends lost 0 bases and 6 bases respectively, with 15 bases between them. Germline CDR1 and CDR2: SGHRS and YFSETQ. The CDR3 consists of 15 residues. The DNA of the CDR3 is TGCGCCAGCAGCTTGGCCGTAGGCGGTCTAGATGGCTACACCTTC. The encoded protein is CASSLAVGGLDGYTF.